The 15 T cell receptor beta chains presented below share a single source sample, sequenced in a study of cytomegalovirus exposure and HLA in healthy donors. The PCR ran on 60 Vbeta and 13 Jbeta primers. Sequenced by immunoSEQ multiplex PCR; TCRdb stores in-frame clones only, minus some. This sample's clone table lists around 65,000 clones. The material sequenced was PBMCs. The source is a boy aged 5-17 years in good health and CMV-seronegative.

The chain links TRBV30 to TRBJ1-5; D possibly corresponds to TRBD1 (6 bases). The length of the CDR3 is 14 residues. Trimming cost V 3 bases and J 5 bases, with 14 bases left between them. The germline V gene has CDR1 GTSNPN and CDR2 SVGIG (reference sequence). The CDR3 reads CAWRARGTHQPQHF. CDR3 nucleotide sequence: TGTGCCTGGAGGGCTAGGGGGACCCATCAGCCCCAGCATTTT.

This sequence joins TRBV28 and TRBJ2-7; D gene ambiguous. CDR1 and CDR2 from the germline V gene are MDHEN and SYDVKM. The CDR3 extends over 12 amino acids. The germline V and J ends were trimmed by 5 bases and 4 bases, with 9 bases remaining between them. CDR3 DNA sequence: TGTGCCAGCAGTCCTCAGGCTTACGAGCAGTACTTC. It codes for CASSPQAYEQYF.

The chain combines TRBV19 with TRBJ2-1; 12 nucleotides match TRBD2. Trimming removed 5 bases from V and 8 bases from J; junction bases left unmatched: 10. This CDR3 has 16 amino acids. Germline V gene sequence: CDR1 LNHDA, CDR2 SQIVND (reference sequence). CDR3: CASSPRYRTSGDEQFF. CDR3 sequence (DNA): TGTGCCAGTAGTCCCCGCTACCGGACTAGCGGGGATGAGCAGTTCTTC.

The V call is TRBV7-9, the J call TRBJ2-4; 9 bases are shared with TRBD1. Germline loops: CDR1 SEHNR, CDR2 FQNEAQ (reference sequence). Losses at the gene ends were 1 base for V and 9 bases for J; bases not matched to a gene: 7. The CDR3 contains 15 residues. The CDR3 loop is CASSLGNRGLGIQYF. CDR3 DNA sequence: TGTGCCAGCAGCTTAGGAAACAGGGGGCTTGGCATTCAGTACTTC.

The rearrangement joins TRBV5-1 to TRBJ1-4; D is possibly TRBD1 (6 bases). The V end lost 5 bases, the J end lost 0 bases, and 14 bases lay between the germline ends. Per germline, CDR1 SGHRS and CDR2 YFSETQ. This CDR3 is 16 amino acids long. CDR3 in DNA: TGCGCCAGCAGGGGCAGGGGCTCTGCAACTAATGAAAAACTGTTTTTT. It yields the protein CASRGRGSATNEKLFF.

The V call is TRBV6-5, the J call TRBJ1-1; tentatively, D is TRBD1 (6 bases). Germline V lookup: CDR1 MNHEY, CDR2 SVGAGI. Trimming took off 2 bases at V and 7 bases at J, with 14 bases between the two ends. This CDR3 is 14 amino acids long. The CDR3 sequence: CASSYEQGIREAFF. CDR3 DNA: TGTGCCAGCAGTTACGAACAGGGAATTCGTGAAGCTTTCTTT.

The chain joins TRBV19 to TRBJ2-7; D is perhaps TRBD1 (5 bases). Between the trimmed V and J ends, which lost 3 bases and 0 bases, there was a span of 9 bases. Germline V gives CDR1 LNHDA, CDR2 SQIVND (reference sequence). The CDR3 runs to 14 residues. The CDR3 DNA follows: TGTGCCAGTAGTATGCAGGGCGGCTCCTACGAGCAGTACTTC. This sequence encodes CASSMQGGSYEQYF.

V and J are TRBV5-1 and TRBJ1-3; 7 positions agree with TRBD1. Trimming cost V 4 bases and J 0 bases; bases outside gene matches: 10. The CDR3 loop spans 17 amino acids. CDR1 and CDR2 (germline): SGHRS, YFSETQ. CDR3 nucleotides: TGCGCCAGCAGCCTCCTGACAGGGCTAAGCTCTGGAAACACCATATATTTT. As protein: CASSLLTGLSSGNTIYF.

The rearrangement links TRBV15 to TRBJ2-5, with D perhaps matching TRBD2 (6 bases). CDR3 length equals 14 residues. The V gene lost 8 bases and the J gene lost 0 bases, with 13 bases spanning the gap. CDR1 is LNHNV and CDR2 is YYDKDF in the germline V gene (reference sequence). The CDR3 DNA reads TGTGCCACCGGAGGGGACCCGTACCAAGAGACCCAGTACTTC. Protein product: CATGGDPYQETQYF.

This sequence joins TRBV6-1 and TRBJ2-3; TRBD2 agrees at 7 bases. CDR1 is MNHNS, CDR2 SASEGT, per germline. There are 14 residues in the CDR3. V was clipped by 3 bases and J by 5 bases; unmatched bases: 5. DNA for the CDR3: TGTGCCAGCAGTGAGGGAGGGCTCGGAGATACGCAGTATTTT. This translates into CASSEGGLGDTQYF.

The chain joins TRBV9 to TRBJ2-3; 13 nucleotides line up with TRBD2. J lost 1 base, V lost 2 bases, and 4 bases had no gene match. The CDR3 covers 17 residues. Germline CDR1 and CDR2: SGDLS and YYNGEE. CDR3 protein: CASSVGLAGDGTDTQYF. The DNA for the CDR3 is TGTGCCAGCAGCGTTGGACTAGCGGGAGACGGCACAGATACGCAGTATTTT.

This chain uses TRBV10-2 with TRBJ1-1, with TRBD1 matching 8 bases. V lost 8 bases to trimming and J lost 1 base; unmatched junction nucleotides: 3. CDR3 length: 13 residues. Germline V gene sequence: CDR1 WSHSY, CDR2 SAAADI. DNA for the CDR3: TGCGCCAGCCGACAGGGGACGAACACTGAAGCTTTCTTT. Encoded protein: CASRQGTNTEAFF.

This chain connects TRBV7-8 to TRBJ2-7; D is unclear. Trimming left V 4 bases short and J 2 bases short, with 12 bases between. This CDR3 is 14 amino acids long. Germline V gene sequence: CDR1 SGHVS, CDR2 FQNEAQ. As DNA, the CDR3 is TGTGCCAGCAGCTCCCGTCCTACGGCCTACGAGCAGTACTTC. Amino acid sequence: CASSSRPTAYEQYF.

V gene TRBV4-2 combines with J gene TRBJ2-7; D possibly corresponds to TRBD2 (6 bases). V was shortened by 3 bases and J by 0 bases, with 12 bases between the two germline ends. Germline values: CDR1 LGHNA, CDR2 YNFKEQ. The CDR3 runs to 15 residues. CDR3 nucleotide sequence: TGTGCCAGCAGCCAGGGGGGTTTGAGCTCCTACGAGCAGTACTTC. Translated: CASSQGGLSSYEQYF.

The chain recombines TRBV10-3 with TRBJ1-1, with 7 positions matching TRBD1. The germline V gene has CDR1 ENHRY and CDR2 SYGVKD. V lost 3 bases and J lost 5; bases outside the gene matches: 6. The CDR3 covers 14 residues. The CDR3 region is CAISEQGRSTEAFF. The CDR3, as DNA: TGTGCCATCAGTGAACAGGGGAGGAGTACTGAAGCTTTCTTT.